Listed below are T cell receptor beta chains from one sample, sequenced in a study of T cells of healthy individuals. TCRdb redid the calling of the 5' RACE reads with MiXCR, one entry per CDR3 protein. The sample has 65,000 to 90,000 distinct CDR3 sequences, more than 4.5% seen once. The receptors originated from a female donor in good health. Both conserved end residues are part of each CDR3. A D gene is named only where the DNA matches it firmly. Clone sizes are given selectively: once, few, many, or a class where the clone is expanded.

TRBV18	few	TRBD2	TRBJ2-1	CASSPPPVGLAYEQFF	TGTGCCAGCTCACCTCCACCGGTGGGACTAGCTTATGAGCAGTTCTTC
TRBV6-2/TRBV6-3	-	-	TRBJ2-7	CASRFEGITYEQYF	TGTGCCAGCAGATTCGAGGGGATCACCTACGAGCAGTACTTC
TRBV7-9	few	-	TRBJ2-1	CASSLAQVTYNEQFF	TGTGCCAGCAGCTTAGCTCAGGTTACCTACAATGAGCAGTTCTTC
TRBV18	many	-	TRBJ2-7	CASSPRGQGSVDEQYF	TGTGCCAGCTCACCACGAGGGCAGGGGTCCGTGGACGAGCAGTACTTC
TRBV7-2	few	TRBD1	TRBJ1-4	CASSDRGWGEKLFF	TGTGCCAGCAGCGACAGGGGTTGGGGTGAAAAACTGTTTTTT
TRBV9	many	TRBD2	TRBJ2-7	CASSGTSEREQYF	TGTGCCAGCAGCGGGACTAGCGAGAGGGAGCAGTACTTC
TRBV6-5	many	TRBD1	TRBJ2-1	CASSFTGRGHANNEQFF	TGTGCCAGCAGCTTTACGGGCAGGGGGCATGCCAACAATGAGCAGTTCTTC
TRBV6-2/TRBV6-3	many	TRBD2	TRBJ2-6	CASSYKTSEGHSGANVLTF	TGTGCCAGCAGTTACAAGACTAGCGAGGGCCACTCTGGGGCCAACGTCCTGACTTTC
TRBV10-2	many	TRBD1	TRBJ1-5	CASSNSNRGNQPQHF	TGCGCCAGCAGTAACTCGAACAGGGGGAATCAGCCCCAGCATTTT
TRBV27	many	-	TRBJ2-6	CASKTGLSGANVLTF	TGTGCCAGCAAAACAGGGCTCTCTGGGGCCAACGTCCTGACTTTC
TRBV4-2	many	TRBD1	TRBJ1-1	CASSQDAGGLNTEAFF	TGTGCCAGCAGCCAAGACGCAGGGGGACTGAACACTGAAGCTTTCTTT
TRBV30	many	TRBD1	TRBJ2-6	CAWSVRRDSAFSGANVLTF	TGTGCCTGGAGTGTACGAAGGGACAGCGCATTCTCTGGGGCCAACGTCCTGACTTTC
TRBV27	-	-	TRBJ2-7	CASGGGPAYEQYF	TGTGCCAGCGGCGGCGGGCCGGCCTACGAGCAGTACTTC
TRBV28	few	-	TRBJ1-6	CASSPPRRAPRNSPLHF	TGTGCCAGCAGTCCCCCGCGGAGGGCCCCCCGGAATTCACCCCTCCACTTT
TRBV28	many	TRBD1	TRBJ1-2	CASRPPGQGFYGYTF	TGTGCCAGCAGGCCTCCGGGACAGGGCTTCTATGGCTACACCTTC
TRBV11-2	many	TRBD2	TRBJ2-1	CASSLGTSGSGNEQFF	TGTGCCAGCAGCTTAGGTACTAGCGGGAGCGGTAATGAGCAGTTCTTC
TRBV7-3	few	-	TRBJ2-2	CASSLVSTGELFF	TGTGCCAGCAGCTTAGTGAGCACCGGGGAGCTGTTTTTT
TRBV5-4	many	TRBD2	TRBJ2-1	CASSFTGGPRNEQFF	TGTGCCAGCAGCTTCACGGGAGGGCCGCGTAATGAGCAGTTCTTC
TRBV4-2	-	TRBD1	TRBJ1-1	CASSLTGTGYTEAFF	TGTGCCAGCAGTTTGACCGGGACAGGGTACACTGAAGCTTTCTTT